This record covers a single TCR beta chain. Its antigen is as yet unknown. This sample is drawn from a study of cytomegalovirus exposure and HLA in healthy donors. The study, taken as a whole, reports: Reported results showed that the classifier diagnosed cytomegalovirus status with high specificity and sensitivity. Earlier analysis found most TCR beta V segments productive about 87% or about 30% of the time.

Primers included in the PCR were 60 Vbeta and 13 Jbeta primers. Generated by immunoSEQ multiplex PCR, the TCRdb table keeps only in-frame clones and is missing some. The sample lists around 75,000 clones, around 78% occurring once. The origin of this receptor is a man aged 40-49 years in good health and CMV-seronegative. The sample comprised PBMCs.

CDR3 DNA: TGTGCCAGCAGCTTCCCCGGGAGATATAATTCACCCCTCCACTTT. As protein: CASSFPGRYNSPLHF. The chain joins TRBV5-4 to TRBJ1-6; D remains ambiguous. Germline V gene lookup returns CDR1 SGHNT and CDR2 YYREEE (reference sequence). Trimming stripped 2 bases from V and 4 bases from J, with 10 bases between. This CDR3 spans 15 amino acids.